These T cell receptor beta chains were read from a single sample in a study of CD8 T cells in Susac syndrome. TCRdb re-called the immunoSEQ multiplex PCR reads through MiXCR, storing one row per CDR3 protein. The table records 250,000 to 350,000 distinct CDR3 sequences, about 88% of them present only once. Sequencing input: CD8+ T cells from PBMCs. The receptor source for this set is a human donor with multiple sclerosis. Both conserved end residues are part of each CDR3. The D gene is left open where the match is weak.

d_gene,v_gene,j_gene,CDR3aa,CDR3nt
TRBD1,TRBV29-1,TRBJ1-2,CSAGGQDYYGYTF,TGCAGCGCCGGGGGACAGGACTACTATGGCTACACCTTC
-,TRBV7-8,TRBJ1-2,CASSAHGGGTYGYTF,TGTGCCAGCAGCGCCCACGGGGGGGGGACCTATGGCTACACCTTC
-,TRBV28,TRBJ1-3,CASSFLGHRSGNTIYF,TGTGCCAGCAGTTTCTTGGGACACCGCTCTGGAAACACCATATATTTT
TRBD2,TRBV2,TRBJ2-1,CASRIAGGPSNEQFF,TGTGCCAGCAGGATAGCGGGAGGGCCCTCCAATGAGCAGTTCTTC
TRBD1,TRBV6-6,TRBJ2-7,CASSPGTGEQYF,TGTGCCAGCAGCCCCGGGACAGGGGAGCAGTACTTC
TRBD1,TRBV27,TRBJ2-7,CASSLSPGTGYYEQYF,TGTGCCAGCAGTTTAAGTCCTGGGACAGGGTACTACGAGCAGTACTTC
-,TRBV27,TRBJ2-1,CASSLAPGASNEQFF,TGTGCCAGCAGTTTAGCCCCGGGAGCTTCCAATGAGCAGTTCTTC
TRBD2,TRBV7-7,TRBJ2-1,CASSLFEAGGVVEQFF,TGTGCTAGCAGCTTGTTCGAAGCGGGAGGGGTCGTTGAGCAGTTCTTC
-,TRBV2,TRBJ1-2,CASSARAAGGYTF,TGTGCCAGCAGTGCCCGGGCAGCGGGGGGCTACACCTTC
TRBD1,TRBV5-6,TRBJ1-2,CASSSDREVDYGYTF,TGTGCCAGCAGCTCCGACAGGGAGGTGGACTATGGCTACACCTTC
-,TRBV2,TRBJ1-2,CASSDRGFGYGYTF,TGTGCCAGCAGTGATCGGGGTTTCGGGTATGGCTACACCTTC
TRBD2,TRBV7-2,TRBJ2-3,CASSFLAGDTDTQYF,TGTGCCAGCAGCTTCCTAGCGGGAGACACAGATACGCAGTATTTT
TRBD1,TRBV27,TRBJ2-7,CASSPDLTGGASQYF,TGTGCCAGCAGTCCTGATCTGACAGGGGGGGCGAGTCAGTACTTC
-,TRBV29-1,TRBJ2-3,CSAGRVTSTDTQYF,TGCAGCGCTGGCCGGGTAACTAGCACAGATACGCAGTATTTT
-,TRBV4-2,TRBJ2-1,CASSQDQQPNEQFF,TGTGCCAGCAGCCAAGATCAGCAGCCCAATGAGCAGTTCTTC
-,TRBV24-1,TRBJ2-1,CATGGAGGYNEQFF,TGTGCCACCGGGGGGGCAGGGGGGTACAATGAGCAGTTCTTC